The 26 T cell receptor beta chains below come from one sample, sequenced in a study of regulatory T cells. Broader study findings: Hydrophobic residues at CDR3 positions 6 and 7 were enriched in conventional CD4+ T cells of CD3G-deficient patients.

No antigen has been identified for these receptors. Primers: 52 TRBV forward and 13 TRBJ reverse. Assay: immunoSEQ multiplex PCR; the TCRdb copy retains only in-frame clones and omits some. The data contain 30,000 to 40,000 clones, 70% to 90% of them singletons. The sample consisted of conventional CD4+ T cells sorted from blood. The receptors were gathered from a person aged 18 to 35 with CD3G deficiency.

The J gene is TRBJ2-7, the V gene TRBV7-3; 8 bases align to TRBD2. Germline V gives CDR1 SGHTA, CDR2 FQGTGA. The trim removed 1 base at V and 2 bases at J, leaving 13 bases unmatched. This CDR3 has 18 residues. The CDR3 spells CASSLRSELSGSPYEQYF. Written as DNA, the CDR3 is TGTGCCAGCAGCTTAAGGTCGGAGTTGAGCGGGAGCCCCTACGAGCAGTACTTC.

V and J are TRBV19 and TRBJ1-5; TRBD1 might be the D (6 bases). This CDR3 is built from 16 residues. The V end was cut by 5 bases, the J end by 7 bases, with 21 bases between. CDR1 and CDR2 from the germline V gene are LNHDA and SQIVND (reference sequence). The CDR3 DNA sequence: TGTGCCAGTAGTCCTCAGGCGGACAGCGTAGGGCAGCCCCAGCATTTT. Its protein is CASSPQADSVGQPQHF.

This clone showed up just once. The chain has TRBV10-3 and TRBJ2-5; D unclear. The V and J ends lost 0 bases and 2 bases respectively, with 4 bases between them. Germline lookup yields CDR1 ENHRY and CDR2 SYGVKD. The CDR3 spans 13 residues. CDR3 in amino acids: CAISESPQETQYF. The CDR3 nucleotides are TGTGCCATCAGTGAGTCACCGCAAGAGACCCAGTACTTC.

In nucleotides, the CDR3 is TGTGCCAGCGGAAGGGCTCGGTCGGATGGCTACACCTTC. Encoded protein: CASGRARSDGYTF. V and J are TRBV6-1 and TRBJ1-2; D is unclear. The V end was cut by 8 bases, the J end by 6 bases, with 16 bases between. The CDR3 extends over 13 amino acids. The germline V gene encodes CDR1 MNHNS and CDR2 SASEGT.

This chain uses TRBV28 with TRBJ1-2; 9 bases agree with TRBD1. The CDR3 covers 15 residues. Germline loops: CDR1 MDHEN, CDR2 SYDVKM. V shed 7 bases and J 4 bases; nucleotides not matched to a gene: 10. The CDR3 is CASTSQGAIGYGYTF. The DNA of the CDR3 is TGTGCCAGCACTTCACAGGGGGCGATAGGCTATGGCTACACCTTC.

The chain links TRBV6-1 to TRBJ1-4; 8 bases match TRBD1. The CDR3 loop spans 14 amino acids. The V gene end was trimmed by 8 bases and the J gene end by 8 bases; junction bases not matched to a gene: 10. Germline V gives CDR1 MNHNS, CDR2 SASEGT. This CDR3 reads CASGDGQGAEKLFF. Written as DNA, the CDR3 is TGTGCCAGCGGCGATGGACAGGGTGCGGAAAAACTGTTTTTT.

V usage is TRBV11-2 and J usage is TRBJ2-6; D is possibly TRBD1 or TRBD2 (6 bases each). The CDR3 is 15 residues long. Trimming cost V 5 bases and J 2 bases, with 10 bases left between them. Germline V gene lookup returns CDR1 SGHAT and CDR2 FQNNGV. The CDR3 DNA follows: TGTGCCAGCAGCCGAAGGGGGGCTGGGGCCAACGTCCTGACTTTC. This gives the protein CASSRRGAGANVLTF.

This chain joins TRBV7-8 and TRBJ1-1; D is perhaps TRBD1 (6 bases). This CDR3 has 15 amino acids. Trimming left V 2 bases short and J 4 bases short, with 14 bases between. Germline CDR1 is SGHVS and CDR2 is FQNEAQ. DNA of the CDR3: TGTGCCAGCAGCTTAAATTCGGGAGGGGGCACTGAAGCTTTCTTT. It yields the protein CASSLNSGGGTEAFF.

The chain joins TRBV6-1 to TRBJ2-3; 10 nucleotides align to TRBD2. CDR3 size: 17 residues. CDR1 MNHNS and CDR2 SASEGT come from the germline V gene. Unmatched junction bases numbered 12, after V lost 2 bases and J lost 7 bases. For the CDR3, the DNA is TGTGCCAGCAGTGAATTTTTCGGTACTAGCGGGATAAATACGCAGTATTTT. This codes for CASSEFFGTSGINTQYF.

The J gene is TRBJ2-3, the V gene TRBV28, with D hard to call. The ends were cut back, 5 bases at V and 3 bases at J, with 3 bases in the middle. CDR1 and CDR2 (germline): MDHEN, SYDVKM. This CDR3 is built from 11 residues. The CDR3 bases are TGTGCCAGCAGTCGAACAGATACGCAGTATTTT. It encodes CASSRTDTQYF.

The chain employs TRBV19 and TRBJ1-1, with D perhaps matching TRBD1 (6 bases). Trimming took 6 bases from V and 1 from J, leaving 15 bases between them. Germline CDR1 is LNHDA and CDR2 is SQIVND (reference sequence). The CDR3 has 15 residues. The CDR3 sequence is CASSPRGQGNTEAFF. The CDR3 nucleotides are TGTGCCAGTAGCCCTCGGGGGCAGGGGAACACTGAAGCTTTCTTT.

This chain joins TRBV18 and TRBJ2-5; no clear D. V was trimmed by 1 base and J by 0 bases, leaving 6 bases between them. Germline CDR1 and CDR2: KGHSH and LQKENI. The CDR3 totals 14 residues. CDR3 in DNA: TGTGCCAGCTCACCACGGCGGTACCAAGAGACCCAGTACTTC. As protein: CASSPRRYQETQYF.

A single count supports this clone. This chain joins TRBV5-1 and TRBJ1-1, with 8 bases fitting TRBD1. Germline V gives CDR1 SGHRS, CDR2 YFSETQ. This CDR3 is built from 14 residues. Trimming cost V 0 bases and J 4 bases; bases outside gene matches: 2. The CDR3 spells CASSLGTGGTEAFF. The CDR3 DNA follows: TGCGCCAGCAGCTTGGGAACAGGGGGCACTGAAGCTTTCTTT. The full variable domain, in which reference TRBV5-1 and TRBJ1-1 provide the parts outside the CDR3, is KAGVTQTPRYLIKTRGQQVTLSCSPISGHRSVSWYQQTPGQGLQFLFEYFSETQRNKGNFPGRFSGRQFSNSRSEMNVSTLELGDSALYLCASSLGTGGTEAFFGQGTRLTVV.

The chain joins TRBV7-9 to TRBJ2-5; TRBD2 might be the D (5 bases). There are 13 residues in the CDR3. Germline V lookup: CDR1 SEHNR, CDR2 FQNEAQ (reference sequence). V lost 4 bases and J lost 4, with 10 bases in between. The chain's CDR3 is CASSSLDTETQYF. CDR3 bases: TGTGCCAGCAGCTCACTAGATACAGAGACCCAGTACTTC. Filled out from reference TRBV7-9 and TRBJ2-5, the complete variable domain reads DTGVSQNPRHKITKRGQNVTFRCDPISEHNRLYWYRQTLGQGPEFLTYFQNEAQLEKSRLLSDRFSAERPKGSFSTLEIQRTEQGDSAMYLCASSSLDTETQYFGPGTRLLVL.

This chain joins TRBV18 and TRBJ1-1; D remains ambiguous. Germline CDR1 is KGHSH and CDR2 is LQKENI. Trimming stripped 5 bases from V and 7 bases from J, with 14 bases between. The CDR3 runs to 13 residues. CDR3 loop: CASSAQEAGEAFF. CDR3 nucleotide sequence: TGTGCCAGCTCAGCGCAGGAGGCCGGTGAAGCTTTCTTT.

V and J are TRBV5-1 and TRBJ2-3; D perhaps matches TRBD1 (6 bases). With 4 bases removed from V and 2 bases from J, the gap between germline ends came to 14 bases. Germline CDR1 reads SGHRS; CDR2 reads YFSETQ. The CDR3 has 15 amino acids. This chain's CDR3 is CASSEQGGSTDTQYF. Here the CDR3 DNA reads TGCGCCAGCAGCGAACAGGGTGGTTCCACAGATACGCAGTATTTT.

The V call is TRBV11-2, the J call TRBJ1-6; 8 bases line up with TRBD1. The germline gives CDR1 SGHAT, CDR2 FQNNGV. CDR3 size: 15 residues. Trimming removed 5 bases from V and 9 bases from J; junction bases left unmatched: 9. The CDR3 DNA is TGTGCCAGCAGCCGAGACAGGGGAGGTGGTTCACCCCTCCACTTT. It codes for CASSRDRGGGSPLHF. Together with reference TRBV11-2 and TRBJ1-6, the CDR3 gives the full variable domain: EAGVAQSPRYKIIEKRQSVAFWCNPISGHATLYWYQQILGQGPKLLIQFQNNGVVDDSQLPKDRFSAERLKGVDSTLKIQPAKLEDSAVYLCASSRDRGGGSPLHFGNGTRLTVT.

The chain uses TRBV6-6 and TRBJ1-6; D is possibly TRBD1 (6 bases). Deletions cut 0 bases from V and 9 bases from J, with 6 bases between. CDR1 is MNHNY and CDR2 is SVGAGI in the germline V gene (reference sequence). The CDR3 covers 13 residues. The CDR3 protein is CASSYSGASPLHF. CDR3 DNA sequence: TGTGCCAGCAGTTACTCGGGGGCTTCACCCCTCCACTTT.

This chain uses TRBV19 with TRBJ1-1, with D possibly matching TRBD1 (5 bases). Trimming left V 4 bases short and J 1 base short, with 10 bases between. Germline V gives CDR1 LNHDA, CDR2 SQIVND (reference sequence). The CDR3 length is 14 residues. This CDR3 is CASSTGRGNTEAFF. The CDR3 DNA sequence: TGTGCCAGTAGTACAGGGCGGGGGAACACTGAAGCTTTCTTT.

This clone was observed once. V is TRBV28 and J is TRBJ2-3; TRBD2 agrees at 10 bases. The CDR3 sequence is 16 residues long. The germline V gene has CDR1 MDHEN and CDR2 SYDVKM. V trimming: 5 bases; J trimming: 2 bases; junction bases outside the gene matches: 7. The CDR3 sequence is CASSTPAGGSTDTQYF. The DNA for the CDR3 is TGTGCCAGCAGTACCCCAGCGGGAGGGTCCACAGATACGCAGTATTTT.

The rearrangement links TRBV19 to TRBJ1-1, with no clear D. Trimming shortened V by 6 bases and J by 4 bases, and 12 bases separated the two germline ends. Germline CDR1 LNHDA, CDR2 SQIVND (reference sequence). The CDR3 runs to 13 residues. CDR3 DNA: TGTGCCAGTAGCCCCTCCGGGTTCACTGAAGCTTTCTTT. This translates into CASSPSGFTEAFF.

J is TRBJ2-5 and V is TRBV18; D is unclear. From germline, CDR1 is KGHSH and CDR2 LQKENI. Trimming cost V 5 bases and J 4 bases, with 11 bases left between them. The CDR3 loop spans 13 amino acids. CDR3 sequence (DNA): TGTGCCAGCTCAAAACTACGCCGAGAGACCCAGTACTTC. This encodes CASSKLRRETQYF.

The V gene is TRBV10-3, the J gene TRBJ2-7, with 7 positions matching TRBD2. The CDR3 sequence is 13 residues long. J lost 6 bases, V lost 2 bases, and 4 bases had no gene match. Germline V gene data show CDR1 as ENHRY and CDR2 as SYGVKD. This CDR3 reads CAISEGRESEQYF. The DNA for the CDR3 is TGTGCCATCAGTGAGGGGCGGGAGTCCGAGCAGTACTTC.

V usage is TRBV30 and J usage is TRBJ2-7, with D hard to call. V was pared by 3 bases and J by 7 bases, with 16 bases between. The CDR3 runs to 13 residues. The V gene's germline CDR1 is GTSNPN and CDR2 SVGIG (reference sequence). CDR3 sequence: CAWSVGRAGEQYF. CDR3 sequence (DNA): TGTGCCTGGAGCGTCGGCCGGGCCGGGGAGCAGTACTTC.

The sample holds a few counts of this clone. The genes are TRBV18 and TRBJ2-5; D is tentatively TRBD1 or TRBD2 (5 bases each). Deletions cut 6 bases from V and 3 bases from J, with 11 bases between. The CDR3 length is 13 residues. In germline, CDR1 is KGHSH, CDR2 LQKENI. Here the CDR3 reads CASSQGEKETQYF. In nucleotides, the CDR3 is TGTGCCAGCTCCCAAGGGGAGAAAGAGACCCAGTACTTC.

CDR3 DNA sequence: TGTGCCAGCAGGGGACAGGCCACCTACGAGCAGTACTTC. Protein product: CASRGQATYEQYF. The chain uses TRBV6-1 and TRBJ2-7; TRBD1 matches at 8 bases. The V gene end was trimmed by 6 bases and the J gene end by 2 bases; junction bases not matched to a gene: 3. This CDR3 spans 13 amino acids. Per the germline V gene, CDR1 is MNHNS and CDR2 is SASEGT.